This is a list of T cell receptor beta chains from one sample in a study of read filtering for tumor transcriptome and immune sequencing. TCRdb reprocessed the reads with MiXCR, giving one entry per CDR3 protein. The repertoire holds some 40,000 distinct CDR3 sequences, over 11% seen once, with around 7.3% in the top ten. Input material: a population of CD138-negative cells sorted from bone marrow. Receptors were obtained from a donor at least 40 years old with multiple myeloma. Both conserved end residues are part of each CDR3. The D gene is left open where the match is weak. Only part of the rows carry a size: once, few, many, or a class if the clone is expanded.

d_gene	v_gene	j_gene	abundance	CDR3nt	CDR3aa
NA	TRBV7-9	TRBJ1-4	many	TGTGCCAGCAGCTTAAACCGTGAAAAACTGTTTTTT	CASSLNREKLFF
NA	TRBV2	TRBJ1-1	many	TGTGCCAGCAGTGAAGAGACAGGTCCGAACACTGAAGCTTTCTTT	CASSEETGPNTEAFF
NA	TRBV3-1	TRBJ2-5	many	TGTGCCAGCAGCCAAGATATCGAGACCCAGTACTTC	CASSQDIETQYF
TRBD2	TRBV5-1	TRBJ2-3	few	TGCGCCAGCCACGGACTAGCGGGAGGGCCCGCAGATACGCAGTATTTT	CASHGLAGGPADTQYF
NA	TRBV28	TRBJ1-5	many	TGTGCCAGCAGTTTAACAGGGATGCGAAATCAGCCCCAGCATTTT	CASSLTGMRNQPQHF
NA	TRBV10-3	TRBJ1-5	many	TGTGCCATCAGTGAGGGGGGGAATAGGGGCAATCAGCCCCAGCATTTT	CAISEGGNRGNQPQHF
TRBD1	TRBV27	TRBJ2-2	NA	TGTGCCAGCAGTTCCCGAATTGGACAGGGGGGCACCGGGGAGCTGTTTTTT	CASSSRIGQGGTGELFF
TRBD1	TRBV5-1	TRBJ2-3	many	TGCGCCAGCCGTTCGTGGGGGGACAGGGCAGATACGCAGTATTTT	CASRSWGDRADTQYF
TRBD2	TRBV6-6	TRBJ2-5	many	TGTGCCAGCAGCCCCCGCGGTAGAGCGGGGGGAGGGGAGACCCAGTACTTC	CASSPRGRAGGGETQYF
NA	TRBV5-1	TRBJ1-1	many	TGCGCCAGCAGCTTTGGCAGGAACACTGAAGCTTTCTTT	CASSFGRNTEAFF
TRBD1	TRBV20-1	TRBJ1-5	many	TGCAGTGCTCGGAGGGGGACAGGGGGCAATCAGCCCCAGCATTTT	CSARRGTGGNQPQHF
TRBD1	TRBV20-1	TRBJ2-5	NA	TGCAGTGTTAGAGTGGCAGGGGGCTTAGTGGAGACCCAGTACTTC	CSVRVAGGLVETQYF
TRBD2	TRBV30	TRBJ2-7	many	TGTGCCTGGATGACTAGCGGGGGTTACGAGCAGTACTTC	CAWMTSGGYEQYF
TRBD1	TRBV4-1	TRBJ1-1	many	TGCGCCAGCAGCCCCGCCGGGGTTGGTGCGAGGGGGCAAGTAGACACTGAAGCTTTCTTT	CASSPAGVGARGQVDTEAFF
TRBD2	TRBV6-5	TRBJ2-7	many	TGTGCCAGCAGCCCTGGACTAGCGGGAAGATACGAGCAGTACTTC	CASSPGLAGRYEQYF
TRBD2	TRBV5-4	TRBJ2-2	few	TGTGCCAGCATGCATAGCGGGGGGCCCAACACCGGGGAGCTGTTTTTT	CASMHSGGPNTGELFF
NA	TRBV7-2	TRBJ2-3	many	TGTGCCAGCAGCTTAGTCGTTACGCAGTATTTT	CASSLVVTQYF